A selection of T cell receptor beta chains follows, all from one sample in a study of cytomegalovirus exposure and HLA in healthy donors. TCRdb's table, derived via immunoSEQ multiplex PCR, lists solely in-frame clones and lacks some. The sample includes around 100,000 clones, about 77% seen only once; the top ten take approximately 4%. Specimen: PBMCs. The receptors come from a male donor in good health and CMV-seropositive. Each CDR3 is given with its conserved first and last residue. The D gene is left open where the match is weak. Size is omitted from some rows. Given values are once, few, many or a class for expanded clones.

d_call	clone_size	j_call	v_call	cdr3_nt	cdr3_aa
NA	NA	TRBJ2-7	TRBV19	TGTGCCAGTAGTATCGGGCAGGGAAGCTCCTACGAGCAGTACTTC	CASSIGQGSSYEQYF
NA	few	TRBJ2-6	TRBV5-5	TGTGCCAGCAGGCCGGAAACGGGAGTCGGCTGGACCGGGGCCAACGTCCTGACTTTC	CASRPETGVGWTGANVLTF
NA	NA	TRBJ1-2	TRBV7-9	TGTGCCAGCAGTTCCGACAGCGGGGCTGGCTACACCTTC	CASSSDSGAGYTF
TRBD1	NA	TRBJ2-7	TRBV5-1	TGCGCCAGCAGCTTGGGGGACAGCCCCTGGGTAGGCTACGAGCAGTACTTC	CASSLGDSPWVGYEQYF
NA	NA	TRBJ1-2	TRBV5-5	TGTGCCAGCAGCCTGGCGGCTAACTATGGCTACACCTTC	CASSLAANYGYTF
TRBD1	once	TRBJ1-5	TRBV28	TGTGCCAGCAAGTCAGGGGGCGACCAGCCCCAGCATTTT	CASKSGGDQPQHF
TRBD1	NA	TRBJ2-7	TRBV2	TGTGCCAGCAGGGACAGGCGATACTACGAGCAGTACTTC	CASRDRRYYEQYF
NA	few	TRBJ1-5	TRBV11-2	TGTGCCAGCAGCTTGGGAACAGGGAGGGTCAATCAGCCCCAGCATTTT	CASSLGTGRVNQPQHF
NA	NA	TRBJ1-2	TRBV21-1	TGTGCCAGCAGCAAAGACGGTAACTATGGCTACACCTTC	CASSKDGNYGYTF
TRBD1	once	TRBJ1-1	TRBV7-9	TGTGCCAGCAGCGCGAACAGGGGGATGGCGTACGGGACTGAAGCTTTCTTT	CASSANRGMAYGTEAFF
TRBD2	NA	TRBJ2-5	TRBV10-1	TGCGCCAGCAGTGAGGGGACTAGCGGGAGTGACGAGACCCAGTACTTC	CASSEGTSGSDETQYF
TRBD1	once	TRBJ2-2	TRBV30	TGTGCCTGGAGCGCAGGGGGCCTTAACACCGGGGAGCTGTTTTTT	CAWSAGGLNTGELFF
TRBD2	once	TRBJ2-7	TRBV18	TGTGCCAGCTCACCCTCGGGTACCCGGGGGGGATACGAGCAGTACTTC	CASSPSGTRGGYEQYF
NA	NA	TRBJ2-7	TRBV6-5	TGTGCCAGCAGTCTAGGGGTCTACAGCTCCTACGAGCAGTACTTC	CASSLGVYSSYEQYF
TRBD2	NA	TRBJ2-7	TRBV28	TGTGCCAGCAGTTTAAGGGCTAGCGGGAAAGACGAGCAGTACTTC	CASSLRASGKDEQYF
NA	NA	TRBJ1-2	TRBV28	TGTGCCAGCAGACGACAGACTAACTATGGCTACACCTTC	CASRRQTNYGYTF
NA	few	TRBJ2-7	TRBV4-1	TGCGCCAGCAGCCAAGACCGGGACACCACCTACGAGCAGTACTTC	CASSQDRDTTYEQYF
NA	NA	TRBJ1-1	TRBV7-9	TGTGCCAGCAGAGAGATGCGGGGTGCGACTGAAGCTTTCTTT	CASREMRGATEAFF
TRBD2	NA	TRBJ2-2	TRBV6-1	TGTGCCAGCAGTGTAAAATCCTACACTAGCGGGAGGCCGAACACCGGGGAGCTGTTTTTT	CASSVKSYTSGRPNTGELFF
TRBD1	NA	TRBJ1-4	TRBV4-1	TGCGCCAGCAGCCAAGATAGGGGGCGAACCACAACTAATGAAAAACTGTTTTTT	CASSQDRGRTTTNEKLFF
NA	NA	TRBJ2-7	TRBV28	TGTGCCAGCAGTCCCACGGGGTTCTACGAGCAGTACTTC	CASSPTGFYEQYF
NA	once	TRBJ1-5	TRBV30	TGTGCCTGGGGCGGGCGCAATCAGCCCCAGCATTTT	CAWGGRNQPQHF
NA	NA	TRBJ2-4	TRBV29-1	TGCAGCGTTGAACGAGGTGGGGCTCTAGCCAAAAACATTCAGTACTTC	CSVERGGALAKNIQYF
NA	NA	TRBJ1-2	TRBV7-2	TGTGCCAGCATCGAATCATCTGGGACAACCCTCTCATATGGCTACACCTTC	CASIESSGTTLSYGYTF
NA	NA	TRBJ1-1	TRBV2	TGTGCCAGCCTCTCAAAGGGGACTGAAGCTTTCTTT	CASLSKGTEAFF
TRBD2	NA	TRBJ2-7	TRBV19	TGTGCCTCGGGACTAGGGGACCACGAGCAGTACTTC	CASGLGDHEQYF
TRBD1	NA	TRBJ2-3	TRBV25-1	TGTGCCAGCAATCCGGGACAGGGCACAGATACGCAGTATTTT	CASNPGQGTDTQYF
TRBD2	NA	TRBJ2-1	TRBV6-4	TGTGCCAGCAGTGAGGGGCGGGAGGCCTACAATGAGCAGTTCTTC	CASSEGREAYNEQFF
TRBD1	NA	TRBJ1-2	TRBV19	TGTGCCAGTAGTAGAGGACAGGGCATCTTCTATGGCTACACCTTC	CASSRGQGIFYGYTF
TRBD1	NA	TRBJ2-4	TRBV16	TGTGCCAGCAGCACCTCACTGACAGGGTTGGCCAAAAACATTCAGTACTTC	CASSTSLTGLAKNIQYF
NA	NA	TRBJ2-7	TRBV12-5	TGTGCTAGTGGTTTGGTAACAGGGCCTAGCTCCTACGAGCAGTACTTC	CASGLVTGPSSYEQYF
TRBD2	NA	TRBJ2-7	TRBV11-2	TGTGCCAGCAGCTTAGGGACTAGCGGGAGGAGTGAGCAGTACTTC	CASSLGTSGRSEQYF
TRBD2	few	TRBJ2-6	TRBV2	TGTGCCAGCAGTCCGCGGGGGATCTCTGGGGCCAACGTCCTGACTTTC	CASSPRGISGANVLTF
NA	NA	TRBJ2-1	TRBV7-8	TGTGCCAGCAGCAGGGGGGACAGCCTCTGGGATGAGCAGTTCTTC	CASSRGDSLWDEQFF
TRBD2	once	TRBJ2-7	TRBV19	TGTGCCAGTAGTACAAAAGTGTTAGCGGGAAACGAGCAGTACTTC	CASSTKVLAGNEQYF
NA	NA	TRBJ1-1	TRBV11-2	TGTGCCAGCAGCTCCGGGGGGTCGAACACAGCTTTCTTT	CASSSGGSNTAFF
TRBD2	NA	TRBJ2-3	TRBV9	TGTGCCAGCAGCGTTGAGCGGGGGGGGAGGGCAGATACGCAGTATTTT	CASSVERGGRADTQYF
NA	NA	TRBJ1-1	TRBV2	TGTGCCAGCAGTGAGGCGCCCAGGTTGAACACTGAAGCTTTCTTT	CASSEAPRLNTEAFF
NA	NA	TRBJ2-7	TRBV2	TGTGCCAGCAGTGAAAATGGCGGAACAAACTACGAGCAGTACTTC	CASSENGGTNYEQYF
NA	NA	TRBJ2-2	TRBV2	TGTGCCAGCAGTGTGGGGCTGGCCGGGGAGCTGTTTTTT	CASSVGLAGELFF
TRBD2	NA	TRBJ2-3	TRBV29-1	TGCAGCGTTGAAACGGGAGGGATTCCAGATACGCAGTATTTT	CSVETGGIPDTQYF
TRBD1	NA	TRBJ1-5	TRBV7-8	TGTGCCAGCAGCTTAGGAGCGTGGACAGGGGCAGGGGTGAATCAGCCCCAGCATTTT	CASSLGAWTGAGVNQPQHF
NA	NA	TRBJ1-4	TRBV4-1	TGCGCCAGCAGCCAAGAGGGCAGTTTCGGTGAAAAACTGTTTTTT	CASSQEGSFGEKLFF
NA	few	TRBJ1-4	TRBV6-4	TGTGCCAGCAGTCGACAGGTGAGGGGGAATGAAAAACTGTTTTTT	CASSRQVRGNEKLFF
TRBD1	NA	TRBJ1-5	TRBV6-1	TGTGCCAGCAGTGGACAGGGTTATCAGCCCCAGCATTTT	CASSGQGYQPQHF
NA	NA	TRBJ2-7	TRBV6-5	TGTGCCAGCAGTTACACGCAGACCTACGAGCAGTACTTC	CASSYTQTYEQYF
NA	NA	TRBJ1-1	TRBV5-1	TGCGCCAGCAGCTTGGAGGGGTTCACTGAAGCTTTCTTT	CASSLEGFTEAFF
NA	NA	TRBJ1-2	TRBV30	TGTGCCTGGGGTAACCGCGGGTTCTATGGCTACACCTTC	CAWGNRGFYGYTF
TRBD1	NA	TRBJ2-7	TRBV2	TGTGCCAGCAGTAACAGGGGGAGCTCCTACGAGCAGTACTTC	CASSNRGSSYEQYF
TRBD1	NA	TRBJ2-5	TRBV29-1	TGCAGCGCTTGGACAGGGTATTACCAAGAGACCCAGTACTTC	CSAWTGYYQETQYF
TRBD1	NA	TRBJ2-3	TRBV19	TGTGCCAGTAGTCGACCGGGGACAGCAGTCACAGATACGCAGTATTTT	CASSRPGTAVTDTQYF
NA	NA	TRBJ2-5	TRBV5-4	TGTGCCAGCAGCTTGACGACTAGAAAAGAGACCCAGTACTTC	CASSLTTRKETQYF
TRBD1	NA	TRBJ1-5	TRBV18	TGTGCCAGCTCACGGACAGGGACCCAGCAGCCCCAGCATTTT	CASSRTGTQQPQHF
TRBD1	once	TRBJ2-7	TRBV5-4	TGTGCCAGCAGCGTGCCGGGACAGCAGTTCTCCTACGAGCAGTACTTC	CASSVPGQQFSYEQYF
TRBD2	NA	TRBJ2-3	TRBV30	TGTGCCTGGAGCATAGCGGGAGTAGGAGATACGCAGTATTTT	CAWSIAGVGDTQYF
TRBD1	NA	TRBJ1-1	TRBV18	TGTGCCAGCTCACCAATTGGGGACAGGGGAGGTTCCACTGAAGCTTTCTTT	CASSPIGDRGGSTEAFF
TRBD2	NA	TRBJ2-7	TRBV5-1	TGCGCCAGCAGCTTGGCGCGGGGGTACTCCTACGAGCAGTACTTC	CASSLARGYSYEQYF
TRBD1	NA	TRBJ1-1	TRBV6-5	TGTGCCAGCAGGGGACAGCTGGACACTGAAGCTTTCTTT	CASRGQLDTEAFF